This passage covers 11 T cell receptor beta chains from one sample sequenced in a study of regulatory T cells in long-lasting Graves disease. According to the study, TCR beta libraries were built with iRepertoire HTBI primers and CDR3-region Arm-PCR. TCRdb re-derived calls from the multiplex PCR reads in MiXCR, one entry per CDR3 protein. The sample comprises 400,000 to 450,000 distinct CDR3 sequences, roughly a quarter of which are singletons, and over 25% rests with the top ten. Time point described: persistent/refractory GD, antithyroid drugs over 5 years with positive TRAb. The TCR library was prepared using RNA isolated from PBMCs. Specimen: peripheral blood mononuclear cells (PBMCs), collected when the disease was refractory, from a patient treated with antithyroid drugs. The receptor source for this set is a female donor with Graves disease.

This clonotype occurred a few times. The gene calls are TRBV30 and TRBJ1-2, with a tentative D call TRBD1 (5 bases). The CDR3 contains 13 residues. Germline assignment: CDR1 GTSNPN and CDR2 SVGIG (reference sequence). V was pared by 8 bases and J by 5 bases, with 18 bases between. The CDR3 loop reads CAHGNGAGYGYTF. For the CDR3, the DNA is TGTGCCCACGGGAATGGAGCAGGGTATGGCTACACCTTC.

The V gene is TRBV6-1, the J gene TRBJ1-2; 9 bases map to TRBD1. The J segment lost 1 base and the V segment lost 6 bases, leaving 6 bases of the junction unmatched. Looked up from germline, CDR1 is MNHNS and CDR2 is SASEGT. The CDR3 runs to 15 residues. The CDR3 loop reads CASRPDRGNNYGYTF. The CDR3 DNA reads as TGTGCCAGCAGACCGGACAGGGGAAATAACTATGGCTACACCTTC.

This clonotype was recorded at least ten times. The rearrangement links TRBV7-9 to TRBJ2-7; D might be TRBD2 (5 bases). The CDR3 length is 11 residues. The germline V gene encodes CDR1 SEHNR and CDR2 FQNEAQ (reference sequence). Trimming removed 4 bases at V and 7 bases at J, with 8 bases between. Written as DNA, the CDR3 is TGTGCCAGCAGCTCAGAGCGGGAGCAGTACTTC. It specifies CASSSEREQYF.

This clonotype was detected only a few times. This rearrangement joins TRBV11-1 to TRBJ1-1; D is uncertain. This CDR3 has 14 residues. Germline CDR1 is SGHAT and CDR2 is FQDESV (reference sequence). The V end was cut by 8 bases, the J end by 1 base, with 14 bases between. The CDR3 nucleotides are TGTGCCAGCGGGGTATTCAGTCGGAACACTGAAGCTTTCTTT. Translating gives CASGVFSRNTEAFF.

This clonotype was detected a few times. One end of the junction varies from germline; a read error may be responsible. V usage is TRBV7-6 and J usage is TRBJ1-2; 9 nucleotides align to TRBD1. The CDR3 loop spans 15 amino acids. Per germline, CDR1 SGHVS and CDR2 FNYEAQ. The CDR3 DNA sequence: TGTGCCAGCAGTTTAGGGACAGGGAATAACTATGGCTACACCTTC. Encoded protein: CASSLGTGNNYGYTF. The full variable domain, rest sourced from reference TRBV7-6 and TRBJ1-2, is GAGVSQSPRYKVTKRGQDVALRCDPISGHVSLYWYRQALGQGPEFLTYFNYEAQQDKSGLPNDRFSAERPEGSISTLTIQRTEQRDSAMYRCASSLGTGNNYGYTFGSGTRLTVV.

In its sample, this clonotype was seen a few times. This chain links TRBV6-1 with TRBJ2-7, with D perhaps matching TRBD2 (6 bases). Trimming cost V 6 bases and J 9 bases, with 21 bases left between them. The germline V gene encodes CDR1 MNHNS and CDR2 SASEGT. This CDR3 has 14 amino acids. The CDR3 region has the DNA TGTGCCAGCAGCTCGGGACTGACCTACGAGCGGCAGTACTTC. This gives the protein CASSSGLTYERQYF.

Ten or more counts support this clonotype. The V gene is TRBV12-3 or TRBV12-4, the J gene TRBJ2-2, with TRBD1 matching 11 bases. The CDR3 consists of 16 residues. V dropped 8 bases and J dropped 4; count of bases not matched to a gene: 9. CDR3 DNA: TGTGCCAGCCGAACGACCGGGACAGGGGGCACCGGGGAGCTGTTTTTT. Protein product: CASRTTGTGGTGELFF.

The table lists this clonotype with many counts. This sequence joins TRBV2 and TRBJ1-5, with 7 bases lining up with TRBD1. The CDR3 runs 15 residues. With V trimmed by 4 bases and J by 0 bases, 3 bases remained unmatched. Germline V gene sequence: CDR1 SNHLY, CDR2 FYNNEI. CDR3: CASSGDRYSNQPQHF. DNA for the CDR3: TGTGCCAGCAGTGGGGACAGATATAGCAATCAGCCCCAGCATTTT.

This CDR3 is CASSAQGLTGPNTEAFF. CDR3 nucleotides: TGTGCCAGTAGTGCCCAAGGCCTTACAGGGCCGAACACTGAAGCTTTCTTT. This chain connects TRBV19 to TRBJ1-1; tentatively, D is TRBD1 (6 bases). The germline V gene encodes CDR1 LNHDA and CDR2 SQIVND (reference sequence). This CDR3 spans 17 amino acids. The V end lost 5 bases, the J end lost 1 base, and 20 bases lay between the germline ends.

In its sample, this clonotype was seen many times. The chain carries TRBV6-5 and TRBJ2-7, with D possibly being TRBD1 (6 bases). The CDR3 runs 15 residues. Trimming pared 0 bases from V and 7 bases from J, leaving 16 bases between. The germline V gene encodes CDR1 MNHEY and CDR2 SVGAGI. Here the CDR3 reads CASSYSQGLSSEQYF. In DNA form, the CDR3 reads TGTGCCAGCAGTTACTCGCAGGGGTTATCGTCAGAGCAGTACTTC.

At least ten counts were recorded for this clonotype. The CDR3 nucleotides read TGTGCCAGCAGCCGGGACAGGGACTACGAGCAGTACTTC. Protein sequence: CASSRDRDYEQYF. The genes are TRBV3-1 and TRBJ2-7; 9 nucleotides agree with TRBD1. The J segment lost 3 bases and the V segment lost 4 bases, leaving 1 base of the junction unmatched. The CDR3 spans 13 residues. Germline V gene data show CDR1 as LGHDT and CDR2 as YNNKEL (reference sequence).